This T cell receptor (beta chain) was captured by sequencing in a study of human T cells and chemical hapten exposure. Overall study: 0.01% DPC was applied to the upper back in patch tests, which were read at 6 days. Small volume differences among pooled libraries mainly caused per-sample TCR yield variation. Findings and limits, study-wide: TCRs whose frequency exceeded 1 in 1000 remained the same following DPC sensitization.

For the library, individual cDNA molecules each received unique molecular identifiers. TCRdb passed the RACE reads through MiXCR, listing each CDR3 protein once. The sample has about 84,000 distinct CDR3 sequences; about 10% are singletons. With respect to this clonotype: Antigen specificity is unknown.

Trimming cost V 2 bases and J 4 bases, with 2 bases left between them. Germline V gene data show CDR1 as LGHDT and CDR2 as YNNKEL (reference sequence). CDR3 length: 12 residues. As for time point: patch test 2, 6 weeks after DPC sensitization. Indicated treatment: therapeutic diphenylcyclopropenone sensitization with weekly scalp DPC. This specimen was whole blood, taken in connection with sensitization to the hapten diphenylcyclopropenone (DPC). The receptor's source is a woman in her forties or fifties with alopecia areata. Some clones in this sample may be carry-over from other donors' samples. This chain joins TRBV3-1 and TRBJ2-2; D remains unclear. Here the CDR3 DNA reads TGTGCCAGCAGCCAATCCACCGGGGAGCTGTTTTTT. Translation gives CASSQSTGELFF.